These T cell receptor beta chains were read from a single sample in a study of blood T cell repertoires in COVID-19. The method was immunoSEQ multiplex PCR; TCRdb's version includes in-frame clones alone and lacks a portion of them. The repertoire holds over 100,000 clones, with approximately 84% as singletons. The sample was peripheral blood. The receptors were sampled from a man in his forties or fifties with acute or convalescent COVID-19. The CDR3 runs from the conserved cysteine through the conserved F or W. Fields, in order: CDR3 DNA, CDR3 protein, D gene, clone size, J gene, V gene. A D gene is named only where the DNA matches it firmly. Only some rows state a clone size, as once, few, many or a class for expanded clones.

CDR3nt: TGTGCCAGCAGTACCTACAGGGGTGAAGCTTTCTTT
CDR3aa: CASSTYRGEAFF
d_gene: TRBD1
abundance: .
j_gene: TRBJ1-1
v_gene: TRBV28

CDR3nt: TGTGCCAGCAGTGCGGGACAGGGGAAGTACGAGCAGTACTTC
CDR3aa: CASSAGQGKYEQYF
d_gene: TRBD1
abundance: .
j_gene: TRBJ2-7
v_gene: TRBV2

CDR3nt: TGCGCCAGCAGCTTGGGACAGGGCGGCACAGATACGCAGTATTTT
CDR3aa: CASSLGQGGTDTQYF
d_gene: TRBD1
abundance: .
j_gene: TRBJ2-3
v_gene: TRBV5-1

CDR3nt: TGCAGCGTTGACGTTAACACTGAAGCTTTCTTT
CDR3aa: CSVDVNTEAFF
d_gene: .
abundance: .
j_gene: TRBJ1-1
v_gene: TRBV29-1

CDR3nt: TGTGCCAGTAGTATAGGTGGAGGGACTAGCGGGAGTAGTTCCACCGGGGAGCTGTTTTTT
CDR3aa: CASSIGGGTSGSSSTGELFF
d_gene: TRBD2
abundance: .
j_gene: TRBJ2-2
v_gene: TRBV19

CDR3nt: TGTGCCAGCAGCCTGGGGGCTCAAGATACGCAGTATTTT
CDR3aa: CASSLGAQDTQYF
d_gene: .
abundance: .
j_gene: TRBJ2-3
v_gene: TRBV5-5

CDR3nt: TGTGCCAGCAGCCTTACTAGCGGGAGAAGGAATGAGCAGTTCTTC
CDR3aa: CASSLTSGRRNEQFF
d_gene: TRBD2
abundance: few
j_gene: TRBJ2-1
v_gene: TRBV9

CDR3nt: TGTGCCAGCAGCTTGAGGACTAGCGGACAAGAGACCCAGTACTTC
CDR3aa: CASSLRTSGQETQYF
d_gene: TRBD2
abundance: .
j_gene: TRBJ2-5
v_gene: TRBV7-9

CDR3nt: TGTGCCAGTAGTCACAGGGTTGGCACCGGGGAGCTGTTTTTT
CDR3aa: CASSHRVGTGELFF
d_gene: .
abundance: .
j_gene: TRBJ2-2
v_gene: TRBV19

CDR3nt: TGTGCCAGCAGCTTAGGGGCCCGCGGACAGGGATCAGATACGCAGTATTTT
CDR3aa: CASSLGARGQGSDTQYF
d_gene: TRBD1
abundance: .
j_gene: TRBJ2-3
v_gene: TRBV11-2

CDR3nt: TGTGCCAGCAGTGGGGAGACAGGGGTAAATTCACCCCTCCACTTT
CDR3aa: CASSGETGVNSPLHF
d_gene: TRBD1
abundance: once
j_gene: TRBJ1-6
v_gene: TRBV2

CDR3nt: TGCAGCGTCCGGGCGGGTATAAACACCGGGGAGCTGTTTTTT
CDR3aa: CSVRAGINTGELFF
d_gene: .
abundance: .
j_gene: TRBJ2-2
v_gene: TRBV29-1

CDR3nt: TGCAGTGCTAGTCAGACAGGGGCCCCCCGGTACTTC
CDR3aa: CSASQTGAPRYF
d_gene: TRBD1
abundance: .
j_gene: TRBJ2-5
v_gene: TRBV20-1

CDR3nt: TGTGCCAGCAGTTCCCCTGGGAGGGTGGGCGAGCAGTACTTC
CDR3aa: CASSSPGRVGEQYF
d_gene: TRBD2
abundance: .
j_gene: TRBJ2-7
v_gene: TRBV27

CDR3nt: TGTGCCAGCAGCCTCGGGGGGGGACGACTAAATGAGCAGTTCTTC
CDR3aa: CASSLGGGRLNEQFF
d_gene: TRBD2
abundance: .
j_gene: TRBJ2-1
v_gene: TRBV7-2

CDR3nt: TGTGCCAGCAGTTACACGGGCAGCGCGGGGGAGCAGTACTTC
CDR3aa: CASSYTGSAGEQYF
d_gene: .
abundance: few
j_gene: TRBJ2-7
v_gene: TRBV6-5

CDR3nt: TGTGCCAGCAGCCCCAGGGACAAGACTAACTATGGCTACACCTTC
CDR3aa: CASSPRDKTNYGYTF
d_gene: .
abundance: .
j_gene: TRBJ1-2
v_gene: TRBV9

CDR3nt: TGTGCCAGCAGTTCCGGGGACTACCAGAGGACCCAGTACTTC
CDR3aa: CASSSGDYQRTQYF
d_gene: TRBD2
abundance: .
j_gene: TRBJ2-5
v_gene: TRBV28

CDR3nt: TGTGCCAGCAGCTCCCGGGACAGTCGCACTGAAGCTTTCTTT
CDR3aa: CASSSRDSRTEAFF
d_gene: TRBD1
abundance: .
j_gene: TRBJ1-1
v_gene: TRBV5-4

CDR3nt: TGTGCCAGCAGCCAGGCTCCACTCCTAGCGGGAAGCTCCTACAATGAGCAGTTCTTC
CDR3aa: CASSQAPLLAGSSYNEQFF
d_gene: TRBD2
abundance: .
j_gene: TRBJ2-1
v_gene: TRBV14

CDR3nt: TGTGCCAGCAGCCCTGGACAGGGAGGGAAAGCAGATACGCAGTATTTT
CDR3aa: CASSPGQGGKADTQYF
d_gene: .
abundance: .
j_gene: TRBJ2-3
v_gene: TRBV7-6

CDR3nt: TGTGCCAGCAGCCGGCCCCTAGGGACAACGAGCACAGATACGCAGTATTTT
CDR3aa: CASSRPLGTTSTDTQYF
d_gene: .
abundance: .
j_gene: TRBJ2-3
v_gene: TRBV28

CDR3nt: TGTGCCAGCAGCTCTTACAGGGGTAGTTTCGAGCAGTACTTC
CDR3aa: CASSSYRGSFEQYF
d_gene: TRBD1
abundance: few
j_gene: TRBJ2-7
v_gene: TRBV7-9

CDR3nt: TGTGCCAGCAGTGGGGACACCTATCAGCCCCAGCATTTT
CDR3aa: CASSGDTYQPQHF
d_gene: .
abundance: .
j_gene: TRBJ1-5
v_gene: TRBV9

CDR3nt: TGTGCCAGCTCTCCCTTACTAGGTCCTCTCTCCTACGAGCAGTACTTC
CDR3aa: CASSPLLGPLSYEQYF
d_gene: .
abundance: .
j_gene: TRBJ2-7
v_gene: TRBV18

CDR3nt: TGTGCCAGCCAACCCGGGGGGGGGAGGTCCTACAATGAGCAGTTCTTC
CDR3aa: CASQPGGGRSYNEQFF
d_gene: TRBD2
abundance: few
j_gene: TRBJ2-1
v_gene: TRBV27

CDR3nt: TGTGCCAGCAGCGTAGACGGGACAGGCTCCTACGAGCAGTACTTC
CDR3aa: CASSVDGTGSYEQYF
d_gene: TRBD1
abundance: .
j_gene: TRBJ2-7
v_gene: TRBV9

CDR3nt: TGTGCCAGCAGTTTAGGAAAACAGGACTACAATGAGCAGTTCTTC
CDR3aa: CASSLGKQDYNEQFF
d_gene: .
abundance: .
j_gene: TRBJ2-1
v_gene: TRBV27

CDR3nt: TGCGCCAGCTGCGCAGGGGACACCTACGAGCAGTACTTC
CDR3aa: CASCAGDTYEQYF
d_gene: .
abundance: .
j_gene: TRBJ2-7
v_gene: TRBV5-1

CDR3nt: TGCGCCAGCAGACTCGGACAGCAGAACACTGAAGCTTTCTTT
CDR3aa: CASRLGQQNTEAFF
d_gene: .
abundance: once
j_gene: TRBJ1-1
v_gene: TRBV5-1

CDR3nt: TGTGCCAGCTCTTCCCCGGGACTAGCCGCGGAGACCCAGTACTTC
CDR3aa: CASSSPGLAAETQYF
d_gene: TRBD2
abundance: .
j_gene: TRBJ2-5
v_gene: TRBV19

CDR3nt: TGTGCCAGCAGTGAAGAGGTTGGGAGCGGGAGCCTGGTCGAGCAGTACTTC
CDR3aa: CASSEEVGSGSLVEQYF
d_gene: TRBD2
abundance: many
j_gene: TRBJ2-7
v_gene: TRBV6-1

CDR3nt: TGCGCCAGCAGCCCCCAGACAGGGGGGAACTATGGCTACACCTTC
CDR3aa: CASSPQTGGNYGYTF
d_gene: TRBD1
abundance: .
j_gene: TRBJ1-2
v_gene: TRBV4-3

CDR3nt: TGTGCCAGCAGGCGACAGGCGCTCACCTACGAGCAGTACTTC
CDR3aa: CASRRQALTYEQYF
d_gene: .
abundance: .
j_gene: TRBJ2-7
v_gene: TRBV2

CDR3nt: TGTGCCAGCAGCCAAGAGGAGGGGGCCGATCAGCCCCAGCATTTT
CDR3aa: CASSQEEGADQPQHF
d_gene: TRBD1
abundance: .
j_gene: TRBJ1-5
v_gene: TRBV4-2